This TCR beta chain appears in the sequencing data of a study of blood T cells in healthy people across ages. Concerning this clonotype itself: The antigen is undetermined. One end of the junction fails to match germline, which may point to a read error.

Study results and caveats: The lack of PBMC sorting stopped any conclusive naive versus antigen-experienced comparison.

This CDR3 has 15 residues. From germline, CDR1 is SGHRS and CDR2 YFSETQ. The authors ran a second PCR of roughly 7 to 11 cycles using a sample-barcoded 5' primer and a J-beta primer mix. TCRdb reprocessed the 5' RACE reads with MiXCR, giving one entry per CDR3 protein. The data contain around 670,000 distinct CDR3 sequences, less than 35% of them singletons. Sample: blood. V is TRBV5-1 and J is TRBJ2-1; D possibly matches TRBD1 or TRBD2 (6 bases each). This clonotype was obtained from a woman aged 80 or older in good health. CDR3 coding DNA: TGCGCCAACAGCTTGGAGGGGGGCACCTACAATGAGCGGTTCTTC. Translated: CANSLEGGTYNERFF.